The 30 T cell receptor beta chains below were found in one sample sequenced in a study of response to subunit inactivated influenza vaccine. TCRdb re-analysed the RT-PCR reads in MiXCR, keeping a single row per CDR3 protein. Of approximately 500,000 distinct CDR3 sequences listed, about 14% are singletons. The input for sequencing was PBMCs from blood, taken roughly 12 days after vaccination. Receptor source: a man aged 45-65 years who received an inactivated influenza vaccine.

This clonotype has a handful of counts. This chain joins TRBV5-4 and TRBJ2-2; D unresolved. Trimming shortened V by 8 bases and J by 6 bases, and 11 bases separated the two germline ends. The germline V gene encodes CDR1 SGHNT and CDR2 YYREEE (reference sequence). The CDR3 loop spans 12 amino acids. Here the CDR3 reads CASGIGAGELFF. CDR3 DNA sequence: TGTGCCAGTGGGATAGGCGCCGGGGAGCTGTTTTTT.

This clonotype was counted only a few times. CDR3 nucleotide sequence: TGTGCCAGCAGTTACTCTACTCCCTCCTACGAGCAGTACTTC. Its translation is CASSYSTPSYEQYF. The chain combines TRBV6-5 with TRBJ2-7; D unclear. The CDR3 is made up of 14 amino acids. The germline gives CDR1 MNHEY, CDR2 SVGAGI. The V end lost 0 bases, the J end lost 0 bases, and 6 bases lay between the germline ends.

V is TRBV6-5 and J is TRBJ1-6; D is uncertain. The germline gives CDR1 MNHEY, CDR2 SVGAGI. The CDR3 has 16 amino acids. The V end was cut by 0 bases, the J end by 6 bases, with 12 bases between. CDR3 loop: CASSYSRSRFNSPLHF. The CDR3 bases are TGTGCCAGCAGTTACTCGAGGTCACGCTTTAATTCACCCCTCCACTTT.

This clonotype was observed many times. V usage is TRBV24-1 and J usage is TRBJ2-1, with D tentatively TRBD2 (5 bases). Germline CDR1 and CDR2: KGHDR and SFDVKD. The CDR3 has 16 residues. V lost 4 bases to trimming and J lost 2 bases, with 14 bases between them. The CDR3 nucleotides are TGTGCCACCAGTGACCCCTCAGCGGCCCCCTACAATGAGCAGTTCTTC. It is translated as CATSDPSAAPYNEQFF.

The chain recombines TRBV6-2 or TRBV6-3 with TRBJ2-7; 8 bases align to TRBD1. The V gene's germline CDR1 is MNHEY and CDR2 SVGEGT. This CDR3 is 16 amino acids long. V dropped 2 bases and J dropped 0; count of bases not matched to a gene: 6. DNA of the CDR3: TGTGCCAGCAGTTACACCCGGACAGGGAGCTCCTACGAGCAGTACTTC. It codes for CASSYTRTGSSYEQYF.

The V and J genes are TRBV19 and TRBJ2-1, with unresolved D. V was clipped by 7 bases and J by 0 bases, with 10 bases between them. Germline lookup yields CDR1 LNHDA and CDR2 SQIVND (reference sequence). The CDR3 is made up of 14 amino acids. The chain's CDR3 is CASTLTGSYNEQFF. CDR3 bases: TGTGCCAGTACCCTGACTGGCTCCTACAATGAGCAGTTCTTC.

J is TRBJ2-3 and V is TRBV11-2; 11 positions agree with TRBD2. The CDR3 totals 14 residues. Germline-derived CDR1 and CDR2 are SGHAT and FQNNGV. The J segment lost 3 bases and the V segment lost 6 bases, leaving 2 bases of the junction unmatched. The CDR3 loop reads CASRTSGNTDTQYF. For the CDR3, the DNA is TGTGCCAGCAGGACTAGCGGGAATACAGATACGCAGTATTTT.

This clonotype has a handful of counts. The chain uses TRBV7-2 and TRBJ2-3, with 7 bases lining up with TRBD2. J lost 5 bases, V lost 2 bases, and 13 bases had no gene match. The CDR3 spans 17 residues. The germline gives CDR1 SGHTA, CDR2 FQGNSA. CDR3 protein: CASSLSFRGWEGDTQYF. As DNA, the CDR3 is TGTGCCAGCAGCTTATCATTTCGCGGGTGGGAGGGAGATACGCAGTATTTT.

The V and J genes are TRBV7-9 and TRBJ1-4; D call uncertain. The V end lost 4 bases, the J end lost 5 bases, and 5 bases lay between the germline ends. Germline lookup yields CDR1 SEHNR and CDR2 FQNEAQ (reference sequence). The CDR3 consists of 12 residues. CDR3 in DNA: TGTGCCAGCAGCTCCCCAAATGAAAAACTGTTTTTT. It specifies CASSSPNEKLFF. Combining the CDR3 with reference TRBV7-9 and TRBJ1-4 gives the whole variable domain DTGVSQNPRHKITKRGQNVTFRCDPISEHNRLYWYRQTLGQGPEFLTYFQNEAQLEKSRLLSDRFSAERPKGSFSTLEIQRTEQGDSAMYLCASSSPNEKLFFGSGTQLSVL.

A few counts support this clonotype. V usage is TRBV28 and J usage is TRBJ1-2, with D possibly matching TRBD1 (5 bases). Germline CDR1 MDHEN, CDR2 SYDVKM. This CDR3 spans 14 amino acids. V gave up 5 bases and J gave up 4 bases, with 14 bases separating them. For the CDR3, the DNA is TGTGCCAGCAGTCCAAATCCGACAGCCTATGGCTACACCTTC. Its protein product is CASSPNPTAYGYTF.

This clonotype was counted only a few times. The V gene is TRBV2, the J gene TRBJ2-7; D gene ambiguous. This CDR3 has 13 residues. Germline lookup yields CDR1 SNHLY and CDR2 FYNNEI. V gave up 5 bases and J gave up 5 bases, with 13 bases separating them. The DNA for the CDR3 is TGTGCCAGCAGTTATAGTTACGGTAACGAGCAGTACTTC. Translation: CASSYSYGNEQYF.

Only a few counts were recorded for this clonotype. V usage is TRBV6-2 or TRBV6-3 and J usage is TRBJ2-5, with 9 bases fitting TRBD1. The V and J ends lost 6 bases and 2 bases, in that order; junction bases with no gene match: 10. This CDR3 has 16 residues. The germline V gene has CDR1 MNHEY and CDR2 SVGEGT. CDR3 residues: CASRSTGTGSQETQYF. Here the CDR3 DNA reads TGTGCCAGCAGGTCAACCGGGACAGGGAGTCAAGAGACCCAGTACTTC.

This clonotype was recorded many times. The V and J genes are TRBV10-3 and TRBJ2-5; 9 nucleotides agree with TRBD1. This CDR3 has 15 amino acids. V gave up 0 bases and J gave up 7 bases; unmatched junction bases: 6. Per the germline V gene, CDR1 is ENHRY and CDR2 is SYGVKD. The CDR3: CAISESGQGEGTQYF. CDR3 DNA: TGTGCCATCAGTGAGTCGGGACAGGGTGAAGGGACCCAGTACTTC.

This clonotype occurred a few times. The chain uses TRBV7-9 and TRBJ2-1; D is possibly TRBD1 or TRBD2 (5 bases each). The CDR3 has 15 residues. Trimming stripped 6 bases from V and 9 bases from J, with 21 bases between. From germline, CDR1 is SEHNR and CDR2 FQNEAQ (reference sequence). DNA for the CDR3: TGTGCCAGCAGGACCGGGACCATGCTCGGTGGTGAGCAGTTCTTC. It yields the protein CASRTGTMLGGEQFF.

This clonotype came up many times. The chain uses TRBV3-1 and TRBJ2-1; D is undetermined. The CDR3 spans 13 residues. Trimming removed 2 bases from V and 10 bases from J, with 12 bases in between. Per germline, CDR1 LGHDT and CDR2 YNNKEL (reference sequence). DNA of the CDR3: TGTGCCAGCAGCCAACCTCCCCCTCCGGAGCAGTTCTTC. It encodes CASSQPPPPEQFF.

The V gene is TRBV10-2, the J gene TRBJ2-2, with 7 bases identical to TRBD1. The CDR3 length is 19 residues. The germline CDR1 and CDR2 sequences are WSHSY and SAAADI. The J segment lost 0 bases and the V segment lost 6 bases, leaving 16 bases of the junction unmatched. The CDR3 spells CASRGRAGSGGSNTGELFF. DNA of the CDR3: TGCGCCAGCAGGGGCCGAGCAGGGTCAGGGGGTTCGAACACCGGGGAGCTGTTTTTT.

In its sample, this clonotype was seen a few times. CDR3 protein: CASTTGLGSYEQYF. The CDR3 DNA sequence: TGTGCCAGCACCACTGGACTGGGTTCGTACGAGCAGTACTTC. The rearrangement uses TRBV7-9 and TRBJ2-7; a possible D gene is TRBD2 (5 bases). V gave up 7 bases and J gave up 4 bases, with 17 bases separating them. Germline V gives CDR1 SEHNR, CDR2 FQNEAQ (reference sequence). There are 14 residues in the CDR3.

The V call is TRBV6-1, the J call TRBJ1-4; weak D call: TRBD1 (6 bases). Trimming stripped 0 bases from V and 7 bases from J, with 15 bases between. The CDR3 length is 16 residues. CDR1 and CDR2 (germline): MNHNS, SASEGT. The CDR3 nucleotides read TGTGCCAGCAGTGAAGCGGCGGGGGCAGGGAGTGAAAAACTGTTTTTT. It specifies CASSEAAGAGSEKLFF.

This clonotype was seen many times. The chain joins TRBV12-3 or TRBV12-4 to TRBJ1-5; D unclear. The CDR3 spans 12 residues. V shed 8 bases and J shed 4 bases, with 9 bases lying between them. CDR3 protein: CASSEGNQPQHF. DNA for the CDR3: TGTGCCAGCTCCGAGGGTAATCAGCCCCAGCATTTT.

This clonotype has just a few counts. This sequence joins TRBV20-1 and TRBJ2-7; the D gene is possibly TRBD2 (5 bases). CDR1 and CDR2 (germline): DFQATT, SNEGSKA (reference sequence). V lost 3 bases and J 3 bases, leaving 18 bases between the germline ends. This CDR3 contains 15 residues. The CDR3 loop is CSARISPGSFYEQYF. DNA of the CDR3: TGCAGTGCTAGGATCTCGCCGGGATCGTTCTACGAGCAGTACTTC.

This clonotype was seen a few times. The chain combines TRBV27 with TRBJ2-7; 9 bases map to TRBD2. CDR3 length: 14 residues. V gave up 6 bases and J gave up 4 bases; unmatched junction bases: 7. Germline assignment: CDR1 MNHEY and CDR2 SMNVEV (reference sequence). CDR3: CASSRGRAGYEQYF. For the CDR3, the DNA is TGTGCCAGCAGCCGCGGGAGGGCCGGATACGAGCAGTACTTC.

This clonotype was picked up many times. This chain connects TRBV2 to TRBJ2-7; 11 bases are shared with TRBD1. V lost 3 bases and J lost 6; bases outside the gene matches: 4. CDR1 is SNHLY and CDR2 is FYNNEI in the germline V gene. The CDR3 has 14 residues. The CDR3 coding sequence is TGTGCCAGCAGTGATCCGGGACAGGGGGTCGAGCAGTACTTC. Its translation is CASSDPGQGVEQYF.

The chain has TRBV7-2 and TRBJ1-1; the D is unclear. Trimming removed 7 bases from V and 1 base from J, with 10 bases in between. Germline-derived CDR1 and CDR2 are SGHTA and FQGNSA. There are 13 residues in the CDR3. This CDR3 reads CASKEGRNTEAFF. In DNA form, the CDR3 reads TGTGCCAGCAAGGAAGGGAGGAACACTGAAGCTTTCTTT.

The chain is built from TRBV28 and TRBJ2-1; D not resolved. V lost 2 bases and J lost 8, with 7 bases in between. The V gene's germline CDR1 is MDHEN and CDR2 SYDVKM. The CDR3 consists of 12 residues. The CDR3 DNA is TGTGCCAGCAGTTTACCATCGTATGAGCAGTTCTTC. It encodes CASSLPSYEQFF.

J is TRBJ2-5 and V is TRBV7-9, with D possibly called TRBD1 or TRBD2 (5 bases each). The CDR3 runs 12 residues. V lost 4 bases to trimming and J lost 14 bases, with 17 bases between them. Germline assignment: CDR1 SEHNR and CDR2 FQNEAQ (reference sequence). The CDR3 loop reads CASSSYDSGQYF. The CDR3 DNA sequence: TGTGCCAGCAGCTCATACGACAGCGGCCAATACTTC.

This chain joins TRBV19 and TRBJ2-1; perhaps TRBD1 as D (5 bases). V dropped 8 bases and J dropped 6 bases, with 8 bases sitting between them. The CDR3 covers 11 residues. Germline V gene sequence: CDR1 LNHDA, CDR2 SQIVND (reference sequence). For the CDR3, the DNA is TGTGCCAGTGGCAGGGTCAATGAGCAGTTCTTC. Translation gives CASGRVNEQFF.

This clonotype has just a few counts. The genes are TRBV7-2 and TRBJ1-1; no clear D gene. Trimming stripped 1 base from V and 0 bases from J, with 9 bases between. This CDR3 is 15 amino acids long. In germline, CDR1 is SGHTA, CDR2 FQGNSA. As DNA, the CDR3 is TGTGCCAGCAGCTTAGGGGAATTCTTGAACACTGAAGCTTTCTTT. Its translation: CASSLGEFLNTEAFF.

The table lists this clonotype with a few counts. This rearrangement joins TRBV7-6 to TRBJ2-2; D gene ambiguous. The V end was cut by 3 bases, the J end by 0 bases, with 8 bases between. The germline V gene encodes CDR1 SGHVS and CDR2 FNYEAQ. The CDR3 runs to 15 residues. The CDR3 DNA is TGTGCCAGCAGCTTGTGGGTTGCGAACACCGGGGAGCTGTTTTTT. Translated: CASSLWVANTGELFF.

The chain has TRBV12-3 or TRBV12-4 and TRBJ2-7; TRBD1 or TRBD2 may be the D gene (7 bases each). The CDR3 has 14 amino acids. The germline V and J ends were trimmed by 6 bases and 4 bases, with 16 bases remaining between them. The CDR3 DNA is TGTGCCAGCAGACAGGGGCGCGGGAGTTACGAGCAGTACTTC. Translation: CASRQGRGSYEQYF.

The rearrangement links TRBV11-2 to TRBJ2-3; D tentatively fits TRBD1 or TRBD2 (5 bases each). Germline V gene sequence: CDR1 SGHAT, CDR2 FQNNGV. Trimming took off 1 base at V and 3 bases at J, with 23 bases between the two ends. The CDR3 covers 19 residues. Here the CDR3 DNA reads TGTGCCAGCAGCTTAGGAGTTTGGGACCCCAAGGGCACAACAGATACGCAGTATTTT. Protein product: CASSLGVWDPKGTTDTQYF.